This is a list of T cell receptor beta chains from one sample in a study of beta chain features in type 1 diabetes. TCRdb's table, derived via immunoSEQ multiplex PCR, lists solely in-frame clones and lacks some. The sample lists 500,000 to 800,000 clones, under 15% occurring once. Sequences were obtained from naive CD4+ T cells from blood. All receptors come from a man aged 30 to 39 with type 1 diabetes. The CDR3 runs from the conserved cysteine through the conserved F or W. The order of the fields is V gene, J gene, D gene, clone size, CDR3 DNA, CDR3 protein. D genes are given only for firm matches. Clone size is not always given. Where it is, it says once, few, many or a class for expanded clones.

V: TRBV4-3
J: TRBJ1-1
D: .
size: .
DNA: TGCGCCAGCAGCCAGACCTCAGGGTACACTGAAGCTTTCTTT
CDR3: CASSQTSGYTEAFF

V: TRBV5-1
J: TRBJ2-5
D: .
size: .
DNA: TGCGCCAGCAGCCCGGACGTCCAAGAGACCCAGTACTTC
CDR3: CASSPDVQETQYF

V: TRBV6-5
J: TRBJ1-5
D: .
size: few
DNA: TGTGCCAGCAGTTACTCGTACGGAGATCAGCCCCAGCATTTT
CDR3: CASSYSYGDQPQHF

V: TRBV2
J: TRBJ2-7
D: .
size: .
DNA: TGTGCCAGCAGTGAAATGGGGTCAGACAGTACCTACGAGCAGTACTTC
CDR3: CASSEMGSDSTYEQYF

V: TRBV7-2
J: TRBJ2-3
D: TRBD2
size: .
DNA: TGTGCCAGCAGCTCCCTTATGGGGACTAGCGGTACAGATACGCAGTATTTT
CDR3: CASSSLMGTSGTDTQYF

V: TRBV19
J: TRBJ1-4
D: TRBD1
size: .
DNA: TGTGCCAGTACCATTGGGACAGGGAAAGATGAAAAACTGTTTTTT
CDR3: CASTIGTGKDEKLFF

V: TRBV13
J: TRBJ2-7
D: .
size: .
DNA: TGTGCCAGCAGCTTAGGAGGGCGGATTACCTACGAGCAGTACTTC
CDR3: CASSLGGRITYEQYF

V: TRBV5-1
J: TRBJ1-5
D: .
size: .
DNA: TGCGCCAGCAGCTTGGAGGGGAGGCAGCCCCAGCATTTT
CDR3: CASSLEGRQPQHF

V: TRBV4-3
J: TRBJ1-4
D: TRBD1
size: few
DNA: TGCGCCAGCAGCCAAGATGAGCGCAGGGGGAATGAAAAACTGTTTTTT
CDR3: CASSQDERRGNEKLFF

V: TRBV25-1
J: TRBJ2-5
D: .
size: few
DNA: TGTGCCAGCAGGGAGGGGGATGGGACCCAGTACTTC
CDR3: CASREGDGTQYF

V: TRBV28
J: TRBJ2-1
D: .
size: .
DNA: TGTGCCAGCAGTTTATCTTCGGGGGGCCAGCAGTTCTTC
CDR3: CASSLSSGGQQFF

V: TRBV2
J: TRBJ2-5
D: TRBD2
size: few
DNA: TGTGCCAGCAGTGAAGGAGGGCGGGGGGGCCCGTTAGAGACCCAGTACTTC
CDR3: CASSEGGRGGPLETQYF

V: TRBV7-6
J: TRBJ1-5
D: .
size: .
DNA: TGTGCCAGCAGCGCGAAAACAGGGAACGGCAATCAGCCCCAGCATTTT
CDR3: CASSAKTGNGNQPQHF

V: TRBV9
J: TRBJ2-3
D: .
size: .
DNA: TGTGCCAGCAGCGTAGTTAAAGATACGCAGTATTTT
CDR3: CASSVVKDTQYF

V: TRBV19
J: TRBJ2-7
D: .
size: few
DNA: TGTGCCAGTAGCACGACTAGTTCGTACGAGCAGTACTTC
CDR3: CASSTTSSYEQYF

V: TRBV6-5
J: TRBJ2-1
D: .
size: .
DNA: TGTGCCAGCAGTCGCCTCGCGGGGGCCGTCAATGAGCAGTTCTTC
CDR3: CASSRLAGAVNEQFF

V: TRBV19
J: TRBJ1-4
D: .
size: few
DNA: TGTGCCAGTAGTGAGCTTCTTAATGAAAAACTGTTTTTT
CDR3: CASSELLNEKLFF

V: TRBV6-5
J: TRBJ2-1
D: .
size: few
DNA: TGTGCCAGCAGTTACGGCCCGAATGAGCAGTTCTTC
CDR3: CASSYGPNEQFF

V: TRBV14
J: TRBJ2-2
D: .
size: few
DNA: TGTGCCAGCAGCCAAGGGCAGTTCACCGGGGAGCTGTTTTTT
CDR3: CASSQGQFTGELFF

V: TRBV7-9
J: TRBJ1-4
D: TRBD1
size: few
DNA: TGTGCCAGCAGCGCCGCCAGTACAGGGGATGAAAAACTGTTTTTT
CDR3: CASSAASTGDEKLFF

V: TRBV7-2
J: TRBJ1-1
D: TRBD1
size: few
DNA: TGTGCCAGCACCCGACAGGGTGGTGAAGTTTTCTTT
CDR3: CASTRQGGEVFF

V: TRBV7-9
J: TRBJ2-1
D: .
size: few
DNA: TGTGCCAGCAGCAACAAGGCACAGGATGTGCAGTTTGAGCAGTTCTTC
CDR3: CASSNKAQDVQFEQFF

V: TRBV7-6
J: TRBJ2-5
D: .
size: few
DNA: TGTGCCAGCAGCTTAGGGGGCGCAGGAGAGACCCAGTACTTC
CDR3: CASSLGGAGETQYF

V: TRBV9
J: TRBJ2-1
D: TRBD1
size: few
DNA: TGTGCCAGCGGTCATGACAGGGGTAACAATGAGCAGTTCTTC
CDR3: CASGHDRGNNEQFF

V: TRBV6-5
J: TRBJ2-3
D: .
size: few
DNA: TGTGCCAGCAGTGACATAAGCACAGATACGCAGTATTTT
CDR3: CASSDISTDTQYF

V: TRBV2
J: TRBJ2-2
D: .
size: .
DNA: TGTGCCAGCAGTGAAGTAGGAATCCCGAACACCGGGGAGCTGTTTTTT
CDR3: CASSEVGIPNTGELFF

V: TRBV4-3
J: TRBJ2-3
D: .
size: .
DNA: TGCGCCAGCAGCCCCAACAACAGGGTATCCGCAGATACGCAGTATTTT
CDR3: CASSPNNRVSADTQYF

V: TRBV5-4
J: TRBJ1-6
D: TRBD1
size: few
DNA: TGTGCCAGCAGCTGGGATTTTGGGACAGGGGATACACCCCTCCACTTT
CDR3: CASSWDFGTGDTPLHF